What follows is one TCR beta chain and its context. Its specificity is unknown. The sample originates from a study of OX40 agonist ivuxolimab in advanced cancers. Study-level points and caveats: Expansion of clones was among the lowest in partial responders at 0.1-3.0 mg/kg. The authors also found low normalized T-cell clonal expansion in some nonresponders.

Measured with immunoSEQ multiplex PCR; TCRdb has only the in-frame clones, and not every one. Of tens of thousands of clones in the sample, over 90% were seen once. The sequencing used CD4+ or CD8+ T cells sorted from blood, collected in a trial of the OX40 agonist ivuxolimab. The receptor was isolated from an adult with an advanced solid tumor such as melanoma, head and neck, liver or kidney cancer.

CDR3 residues: CASTPGQHSYEQYF. In nucleotides, the CDR3 is TGTGCCAGCACCCCGGGACAGCACTCCTACGAGCAGTACTTC. The rearrangement links TRBV6-5 to TRBJ2-7; the match to TRBD1 covers 7 bases. The CDR3 has 14 residues. The V gene end was trimmed by 7 bases and the J gene end by 0 bases; junction bases not matched to a gene: 6. Germline V gene sequence: CDR1 MNHEY, CDR2 SVGAGI.